The 20 T cell receptor beta chains given below trace back to one sample, sequenced in a study of T-cell memory formation after mild COVID-19. TCRdb redid the calling of the 5' RACE reads with MiXCR, one entry per CDR3 protein. The sample holds about 620,000 distinct CDR3 sequences, approximately 18% seen once. Sequencing was done on a sample of PBMCs or a T cell subset sorted from them (not recorded which). The receptors originated from an adult woman who had mild COVID-19 (a few samples of this study predate the infection). Cell type and time point are not known.

This clonotype showed up just a few times. V and J are TRBV29-1 and TRBJ1-2; D uncertain. Germline CDR1 SQVTM, CDR2 ANQGSEA. Deletions cut 7 bases from V and 6 bases from J, with 18 bases between. This CDR3 has 13 amino acids. The CDR3 region is CSAPLPREDGYTF. The CDR3 DNA reads as TGCAGCGCCCCGCTCCCGCGGGAGGATGGCTACACCTTC.

This clonotype showed up just a few times. The chain has TRBV24-1 and TRBJ2-3; TRBD1 might be the D (6 bases). CDR3 size: 15 residues. V was shortened by 3 bases and J by 4 bases, with 13 bases between the two germline ends. From germline, CDR1 is KGHDR and CDR2 SFDVKD. The CDR3 reads CATSDPREGADTQYF. CDR3 nucleotide sequence: TGTGCCACCAGTGATCCCCGAGAGGGGGCAGATACGCAGTATTTT.

The chain couples TRBV3-1 to TRBJ2-7; no reliable D call. Between the trimmed V and J ends, which lost 3 bases and 0 bases, there was a span of 12 bases. This CDR3 contains 15 residues. Germline V CDR1 and CDR2: LGHDT, YNNKEL (reference sequence). CDR3 sequence: CASSQVPRSSYEQYF. The CDR3 DNA sequence: TGTGCCAGCAGCCAGGTACCCAGGAGCTCCTACGAGCAGTACTTC.

The table lists this clonotype with a few counts. The rearrangement uses TRBV7-3 and TRBJ2-2; 7 bases map to TRBD1. The V and J ends lost 6 bases and 2 bases, in that order; junction bases with no gene match: 6. CDR3 length: 15 amino acids. The germline V gene has CDR1 SGHTA and CDR2 FQGTGA. CDR3 in DNA: TGTGCCAGCAGTCCGGACAGGATAAACACCGGGGAGCTGTTTTTT. As protein: CASSPDRINTGELFF.

The chain employs TRBV12-3 or TRBV12-4 and TRBJ1-5, with D possibly being TRBD1 (5 bases). Trimming took 3 bases from V and 6 from J, leaving 9 bases between them. This CDR3 comprises 13 residues. In nucleotides, the CDR3 is TGTGCCAGCAGTTTGGCAGGGCTTCAGCCCCAGCATTTT. It codes for CASSLAGLQPQHF.

This sequence joins TRBV7-6 and TRBJ2-1; D is perhaps TRBD1 (8 bases). CDR3 size: 16 residues. The germline V gene encodes CDR1 SGHVS and CDR2 FNYEAQ. V was clipped by 4 bases and J by 5 bases, with 18 bases between them. CDR3 sequence reads: CASSYYRGGTDNEQFF. The CDR3 nucleotides are TGTGCCAGCAGCTACTACAGGGGGGGGACGGACAATGAGCAGTTCTTC.

This clonotype was observed a few times. This chain uses TRBV20-1 with TRBJ2-2, with D tentatively TRBD1 (6 bases). The germline gives CDR1 DFQATT, CDR2 SNEGSKA (reference sequence). This CDR3 is built from 15 residues. V was pared by 2 bases and J by 1 base, with 11 bases between. The CDR3 DNA sequence: TGCAGTGCTAGACCCAGGGGCCAGAACACCGGGGAGCTGTTTTTT. Protein: CSARPRGQNTGELFF.

The rearrangement links TRBV11-2 to TRBJ2-5, with TRBD2 identical over 8 bases. This CDR3 is built from 16 residues. Germline CDR1 reads SGHAT; CDR2 reads FQNNGV. V lost 4 bases and J lost 5; bases outside the gene matches: 12. The CDR3 here is CASSWLRGGPAETQYF. DNA of the CDR3: TGTGCCAGCAGCTGGCTCCGCGGGGGGCCGGCGGAGACCCAGTACTTC.

The chain recombines TRBV5-1 with TRBJ2-3, with 11 nucleotides matching TRBD1. The germline V gene has CDR1 SGHRS and CDR2 YFSETQ. CDR3 length: 15 residues. V lost 0 bases, J lost 4 bases, and 1 base stayed unmatched. CDR3: CASSLEGQGADTQYF. Written as DNA, the CDR3 is TGCGCCAGCAGCTTGGAGGGACAGGGGGCAGATACGCAGTATTTT. The whole variable domain, remainder taken from reference TRBV5-1 and TRBJ2-3, is KAGVTQTPRYLIKTRGQQVTLSCSPISGHRSVSWYQQTPGQGLQFLFEYFSETQRNKGNFPGRFSGRQFSNSRSEMNVSTLELGDSALYLCASSLEGQGADTQYFGPGTRLTVL.

CDR3 sequence reads: CASSLFYTGTYNEQFF. The CDR3 DNA is TGCGCCAGCAGCTTGTTCTACACAGGGACCTACAATGAGCAGTTCTTC. The genes are TRBV5-1 and TRBJ2-1; possible D gene TRBD1, 6 bases. The CDR3 is 16 residues long. V shed 1 base and J shed 2 bases, with 13 bases lying between them. In germline, CDR1 is SGHRS, CDR2 YFSETQ.

J is TRBJ2-3 and V is TRBV7-9; D gene ambiguous. CDR1 is SEHNR and CDR2 is FQNEAQ in the germline V gene (reference sequence). This CDR3 has 16 residues. V lost 5 bases, J lost 6 bases, and 21 bases lay in between. CDR3 loop: CASSPHLRGPADTQYF. The CDR3 DNA reads as TGTGCCAGCAGCCCGCACCTACGCGGTCCCGCCGATACGCAGTATTTT. Full variable domain (missing parts from reference TRBV7-9 and TRBJ2-3): DTGVSQNPRHKITKRGQNVTFRCDPISEHNRLYWYRQTLGQGPEFLTYFQNEAQLEKSRLLSDRFSAERPKGSFSTLEIQRTEQGDSAMYLCASSPHLRGPADTQYFGPGTRLTVL.

The sample holds a few counts of this clonotype. J is TRBJ1-3 and V is TRBV5-6; D is undetermined. Trimming took off 0 bases at V and 4 bases at J, with 8 bases between the two ends. The length of the CDR3 is 14 residues. CDR1 SGHDT and CDR2 YYEEEE come from the germline V gene. The CDR3 loop reads CASSLGAGGNTIYF. The CDR3 DNA follows: TGTGCCAGCAGCTTGGGGGCAGGCGGAAACACCATATATTTT.

J is TRBJ2-3 and V is TRBV6-5, with D tentatively TRBD2 (5 bases). The V end was cut by 7 bases, the J end by 0 bases, with 11 bases between. CDR1 and CDR2 from the germline V gene are MNHEY and SVGAGI. The CDR3 extends over 14 amino acids. The CDR3 protein is CASTELGSTDTQYF. The CDR3, as DNA: TGTGCCAGCACCGAACTAGGTAGCACAGATACGCAGTATTTT.

This rearrangement joins TRBV5-6 to TRBJ2-7; D may correspond to TRBD1 or TRBD2 (5 bases each). CDR1 and CDR2 (germline): SGHDT, YYEEEE. Trimming stripped 3 bases from V and 9 bases from J, with 16 bases between. The length of the CDR3 is 13 residues. DNA of the CDR3: TGTGCCAGCAGCTGGGGGTATTTGGATTTGCAGTACTTC. Encoded protein: CASSWGYLDLQYF.

This clonotype was recorded a few times. The rearrangement links TRBV29-1 to TRBJ1-1; 7 positions match TRBD1. Germline loops: CDR1 SQVTM, CDR2 ANQGSEA. J lost 0 bases, V lost 1 base, and 8 bases had no gene match. The CDR3 extends over 16 amino acids. This CDR3 reads CSVEGGQTLMNTEAFF. The CDR3 DNA is TGCAGCGTTGAAGGGGGACAGACTCTAATGAACACTGAAGCTTTCTTT. Supplemented by reference TRBV29-1 and TRBJ1-1, the full variable domain reads SAVISQKPSRDICQRGTSLTIQCQVDSQVTMMFWYRQQPGQSLTLIATANQGSEATYESGFVIDKFPISRPNLTFSTLTVSNMSPEDSSIYLCSVEGGQTLMNTEAFFGQGTRLTVV.

V gene TRBV6-1 combines with J gene TRBJ1-2; 8 bases map to TRBD1. Germline V CDR1 and CDR2: MNHNS, SASEGT. Germline trimming cut 0 bases from V and 8 bases from J; bases unmatched to any gene: 5. The CDR3 loop spans 14 amino acids. The CDR3 DNA follows: TGTGCCAGCAGTGAAGCCCTTGACAGGGGCGGCTACACCTTC. This encodes CASSEALDRGGYTF.

This clonotype was counted only a few times. The chain employs TRBV7-9 and TRBJ2-1; 10 bases align to TRBD2. This CDR3 has 17 amino acids. Germline V lookup: CDR1 SEHNR, CDR2 FQNEAQ (reference sequence). Trimming took 5 bases from V and 2 from J; bases not matched to a gene: 9. CDR3 loop: CASSPPSGSSTYNEQFF. CDR3 bases: TGTGCCAGCAGCCCCCCTAGCGGGAGTAGCACCTACAATGAGCAGTTCTTC.

This chain links TRBV20-1 with TRBJ2-5; 8 bases align to TRBD1. The CDR3 totals 15 residues. V shed 6 bases, J shed 5 bases, and the junction held 14 bases outside the gene matches. CDR1 and CDR2 from the germline V gene are DFQATT and SNEGSKA (reference sequence). The chain's CDR3 is CSANDRGSFGETQYF. The CDR3 DNA follows: TGCAGTGCCAACGACAGGGGATCATTCGGGGAGACCCAGTACTTC.

J is TRBJ2-3 and V is TRBV7-6; TRBD2 matches 10 bases. This CDR3 is built from 16 residues. V shed 5 bases, J shed 6 bases, and the junction held 11 bases outside the gene matches. Germline-derived CDR1 and CDR2 are SGHVS and FNYEAQ. The CDR3 sequence is CASSRNRAGGPDTQYF. CDR3 nucleotides: TGTGCCAGCAGCCGGAACCGAGCGGGGGGGCCTGATACGCAGTATTTT.

J is TRBJ2-4 and V is TRBV10-3; D gene ambiguous. This CDR3 region has 14 residues. Germline CDR1 and CDR2: ENHRY and SYGVKD. Between the trimmed V and J ends, which lost 6 bases and 5 bases, there was a span of 14 bases. Here the CDR3 DNA reads TGTGCCATCAGGGCAGCCGGAGAAGAAAACATTCAGTACTTC. Translating gives CAIRAAGEENIQYF.